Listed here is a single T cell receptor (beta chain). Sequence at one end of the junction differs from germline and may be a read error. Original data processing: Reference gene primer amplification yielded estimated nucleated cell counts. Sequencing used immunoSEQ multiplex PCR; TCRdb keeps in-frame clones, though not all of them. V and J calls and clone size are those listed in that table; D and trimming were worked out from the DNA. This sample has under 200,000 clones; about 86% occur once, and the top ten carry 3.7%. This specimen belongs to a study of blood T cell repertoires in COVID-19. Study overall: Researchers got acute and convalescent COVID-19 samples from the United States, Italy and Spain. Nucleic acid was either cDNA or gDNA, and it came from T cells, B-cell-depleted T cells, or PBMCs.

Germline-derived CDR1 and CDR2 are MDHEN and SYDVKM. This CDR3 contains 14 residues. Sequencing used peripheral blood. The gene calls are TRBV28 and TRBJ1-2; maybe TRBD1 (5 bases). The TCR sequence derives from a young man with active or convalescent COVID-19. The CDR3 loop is CASNLQSRVYGYTF. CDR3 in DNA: TGTGCCAGCAATTTACAGAGCAGGGTCTATGGCTACACCTTC.